Listed below are T cell receptor beta chains from one sample, sequenced in a study of blood T cell repertoires in COVID-19. Profiling relied on immunoSEQ multiplex PCR, and the TCRdb table lists in-frame clones only, not all of them. The sample includes hundreds of thousands of clones, roughly 90% seen only once; the top ten take over 1.5%. Sequenced material: peripheral blood. The source of these receptors is a woman aged 25 to 45 with COVID-19, enrolled during active disease. CDR3s include the opening cysteine and the closing phenylalanine or tryptophan. A D gene is named only where the DNA matches it firmly. Rows may omit the clone size; those that give it use once, few, many or a size class.

clone size,J gene,V gene,D gene,CDR3 DNA,CDR3 protein
.,TRBJ2-5,TRBV24-1,TRBD1,TGTGCCACCAGTGATTCAGGGGGCAGGGAGACCCAGTACTTC,CATSDSGGRETQYF
once,TRBJ2-5,TRBV19,TRBD1,TGTGCCAGTAGTCCAACAGGGGGTAGGGGTGAAGAGACCCAGTACTTC,CASSPTGGRGEETQYF
.,TRBJ1-1,TRBV27,.,TGTGCCAGCAGTTTCAAGCAGGGCGGCACTGAAGCTTTCTTT,CASSFKQGGTEAFF
.,TRBJ2-1,TRBV12-2,.,TGTGCAAGTCGCCACCCTCGAATACAGGAGTACAATGAGCAGTTCTTC,CASRHPRIQEYNEQFF
.,TRBJ2-1,TRBV5-8,TRBD1,TGTGCCAGCAGCAGCCGCCGGGACAGGGCATACAATGAGCAGTTCTTC,CASSSRRDRAYNEQFF
.,TRBJ2-5,TRBV7-2,.,TGTGCCAGCAGCTTAGTAGATTGGACCCAGTACTTC,CASSLVDWTQYF
.,TRBJ1-6,TRBV28,.,TGTGCCAGCAGTGCGATTCCAAGACCCCTCCACTTT,CASSAIPRPLHF
.,TRBJ2-1,TRBV19,TRBD1,TGTGCCAGTAGTATAAAAGGGGGGACAGGCTACAATGAGCAGTTCTTC,CASSIKGGTGYNEQFF
.,TRBJ1-2,TRBV7-9,.,TGTGCCAGCAGCGTACAGGATTACTATGGCTACACCTTC,CASSVQDYYGYTF
.,TRBJ1-1,TRBV12-3/TRBV12-4,.,TGTGCCAGCAGCCCACCCGGACAGGAAGCTTTCTTT,CASSPPGQEAFF
few,TRBJ1-3,TRBV6-5,.,TGTGCCAGCAGTTACGGTGGGAGCTCTGGAAACACCATATATTTT,CASSYGGSSGNTIYF
.,TRBJ1-1,TRBV9,.,TGTGCCAGCAGCGTGCGGGCGGGAGCCACTGAAGCTTTCTTT,CASSVRAGATEAFF
.,TRBJ2-7,TRBV6-2/TRBV6-3,.,TGTGCCAGCAGTTCGCAACAGTACTACGAGCAGTACTTC,CASSSQQYYEQYF
.,TRBJ1-3,TRBV3-1/TRBV3-2,TRBD1,TGTGCCAGCGGACACAGGGGTTCTGGAAACACCATATATTTT,CASGHRGSGNTIYF
.,TRBJ1-1,TRBV18,TRBD1,TGTGCCAGCTCACCACAACAGGGGGAAATGAACACTGAAGCTTTCTTT,CASSPQQGEMNTEAFF
.,TRBJ2-2,TRBV7-2,.,TGTGCCAGCAGCTTACAGGGCAGACAGACCGGGGAGCTGTTTTTT,CASSLQGRQTGELFF
.,TRBJ2-1,TRBV11-3,TRBD1,TGTGCCAGCAGCTTCCGAGGGGGCCTCCGGTACAATGAGCAGTTCTTC,CASSFRGGLRYNEQFF
once,TRBJ1-1,TRBV4-3,.,TGCGCCAGCAGCCAAGAAACGGTCGGGGCTGAAGCTTTCTTT,CASSQETVGAEAFF
.,TRBJ1-1,TRBV6-5,TRBD1,TGTGCCAGCAGTTACGGTACAGGGGTGGGCACTGAAGCTTTCTTT,CASSYGTGVGTEAFF
.,TRBJ1-1,TRBV11-2,.,TGTGCCAGCAGCTTAGCTTTTTTCAGAAAATCGCAGGATGCTGAAGCTTTCTTT,CASSLAFFRKSQDAEAFF
.,TRBJ2-1,TRBV27,.,TGTGCCAGCAGTTTCCTCAATGAGCAGTTCTTC,CASSFLNEQFF
.,TRBJ1-4,TRBV19,.,TGTGCCAGTAGTATTGGAGGGCTAGTAGGTGAAAAACTGTTTTTT,CASSIGGLVGEKLFF
.,TRBJ2-7,TRBV19,TRBD1,TGTGCCAGTAGTATCGGGACAGGCCCCTACGAGCAGTACTTC,CASSIGTGPYEQYF
.,TRBJ2-2,TRBV24-1,TRBD2,TGTGCCACCAGGGCTAGCGGGGGACCCACCGGGGAGCTGTTTTTT,CATRASGGPTGELFF
.,TRBJ2-5,TRBV10-3,.,TGTGCCATCAGTGAGACAGATCAAGAGACCCAGTACTTC,CAISETDQETQYF
.,TRBJ1-6,TRBV7-9,TRBD1,TGTGCCAGCAGCTCCCTGACAGGGGAAAATTCACCCCTCCACTTT,CASSSLTGENSPLHF
.,TRBJ2-1,TRBV30,TRBD2,TGTGCCTGGTCCGGGGGGGCCGATGAGCAGTTCTTC,CAWSGGADEQFF